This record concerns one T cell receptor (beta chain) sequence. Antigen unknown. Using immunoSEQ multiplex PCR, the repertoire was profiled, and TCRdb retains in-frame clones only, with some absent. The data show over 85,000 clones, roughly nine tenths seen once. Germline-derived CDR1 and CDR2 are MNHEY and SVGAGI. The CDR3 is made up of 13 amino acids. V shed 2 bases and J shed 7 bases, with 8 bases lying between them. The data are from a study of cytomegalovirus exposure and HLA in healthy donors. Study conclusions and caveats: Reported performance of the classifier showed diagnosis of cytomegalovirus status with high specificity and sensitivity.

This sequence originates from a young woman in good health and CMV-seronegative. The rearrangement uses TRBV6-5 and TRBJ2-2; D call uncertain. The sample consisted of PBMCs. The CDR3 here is CASSYVPGGELFF. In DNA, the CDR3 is TGTGCCAGCAGTTACGTGCCCGGCGGGGAGCTGTTTTTT.